This is a list of T cell receptor beta chains from one sample in a study of shared clonotypes between healthy human individuals. Sequenced by immunoSEQ multiplex PCR; TCRdb stores in-frame clones only, minus some. The sample has approximately 500,000 clones, about four fifths seen once. The sequenced sample was PBMCs. The source of these receptors is a woman aged 40 to 49 in good health. Some clones in this sample may be carry-over from other donors' samples. The CDR3 runs from the conserved cysteine through the conserved F or W. The D gene is left open where the match is weak. Some rows have no size entry. The others give once, few or many, or a class for an expanded clone.

clone_size	d_call	cdr3_length	v_call	j_call	cdr3_nt	cdr3_aa
.	TRBD1	15	TRBV7-6	TRBJ2-5	TGTGCCAGCAGCTTAGCAGGGACAGGACAAGAGACCCAGTACTTC	CASSLAGTGQETQYF
.	.	14	TRBV6-1	TRBJ2-1	TGTGCCAGCAGTGCCCGGGCATCCTACAATGAGCAGTTCTTC	CASSARASYNEQFF
.	.	13	TRBV5-1	TRBJ2-5	TGCGCCAGCAGCCGAGGATTCCAAGAGACCCAGTACTTC	CASSRGFQETQYF
.	TRBD1	13	TRBV19	TRBJ2-7	TGTGCCAGTAGTGGACAGGGTGTCGACGAGCAGTACTTC	CASSGQGVDEQYF
few	.	12	TRBV6-1	TRBJ1-1	TGTGCCAGCAGCGGGGATAACACTGAAGCTTTCTTT	CASSGDNTEAFF
.	TRBD1	13	TRBV19	TRBJ2-7	TGTGCCACGGCCAGGGACAGAGACTACGAGCAGTACTTC	CATARDRDYEQYF
.	TRBD2	14	TRBV9	TRBJ2-1	TGTGCCAGCAGCGTAAGCGGGGGGTGGAATGAGCAGTTCTTC	CASSVSGGWNEQFF
.	.	13	TRBV5-6	TRBJ2-3	TGTGCCAGCGGTCTTTTATCTGCAGGCACGCAGTATTTT	CASGLLSAGTQYF
few	.	14	TRBV19	TRBJ2-7	TGTGCCAGTAGTCTCGACAGGAACTCCTACGAGCAGTACTTC	CASSLDRNSYEQYF
.	.	12	TRBV28	TRBJ1-2	TGTGCCAGTTCCTGGGGGGGGAATGGCTACACCTTC	CASSWGGNGYTF
many	.	14	TRBV6-5	TRBJ1-3	TGTGCCAGTACCCCAGGCGGCTCTGGAAACACCATATATTTT	CASTPGGSGNTIYF
.	.	14	TRBV19	TRBJ2-1	TGTGCCACCTCAGGGACGGCGGCCTACAATGAGCAGTTCTTC	CATSGTAAYNEQFF
.	TRBD2	14	TRBV5-4	TRBJ2-1	TGTGCCACCCTCCCAGCGGGAGGCAGCAATGAGCAGTTCTTC	CATLPAGGSNEQFF
.	.	16	TRBV27	TRBJ2-3	TGTGCCAGCAGTCAAGGGGGGTACGGGGGCACAGATACGCAGTATTTT	CASSQGGYGGTDTQYF
once	.	14	TRBV10-1	TRBJ2-1	TGCGCCAGCAGTAGAACTGGGGGTATGAATGAGCAGTTCTTC	CASSRTGGMNEQFF
.	TRBD1	17	TRBV7-2	TRBJ2-7	TGTGCCAGCAGCTCGAAAGTCCCGGGACAGGGAGCCTACGAGCAGTACTTC	CASSSKVPGQGAYEQYF
.	.	14	TRBV27	TRBJ2-2	TGTGCCAGCAGTTTCAACAGGGAGGGCGGGGAGCTGTTTTTT	CASSFNREGGELFF
.	.	16	TRBV7-9	TRBJ2-3	TGTGCCAGCAGCTTTCAGGCGACAACGCACACAGATACGCAGTATTTT	CASSFQATTHTDTQYF
.	TRBD1	13	TRBV7-2	TRBJ1-3	TGTGCCAGCAGCCTGGACAGGACTAACACCATATATTTT	CASSLDRTNTIYF
few	.	15	TRBV5-6	TRBJ2-7	TGTGCCAGCAGCTTAAGCCCCCGGGAGACGTACGAGCAGTACTTC	CASSLSPRETYEQYF
few	TRBD1	15	TRBV10-3	TRBJ2-1	TGTGCCATCAGTGGGGGACAGGCTGAAGGGGATGAGCAGTTCTTC	CAISGGQAEGDEQFF
.	TRBD2	14	TRBV7-2	TRBJ2-7	TGTGCCAGCAGCTTAGCGGGAGGGCCCTACGAGCAGTACTTC	CASSLAGGPYEQYF
.	TRBD2	15	TRBV4-1	TRBJ2-7	TGCGCCAGCAGCCAGAGACTAGCGGGACGGCCCGAGCAGTACTTC	CASSQRLAGRPEQYF
.	.	14	TRBV5-1	TRBJ1-2	TGCGCCAGCAGCTTTCTTCAGGGTACCTATGGCTACACCTTC	CASSFLQGTYGYTF
.	TRBD2	16	TRBV7-3	TRBJ2-1	TGTGCCAGCAGCTTAGGACTAGCGGGAGGGTTCAATGAGCAGTTCTTC	CASSLGLAGGFNEQFF
.	.	14	TRBV28	TRBJ2-1	TGTGCCAGCAGTTTGACCAGCGGCCACAATGAGCAGTTCTTC	CASSLTSGHNEQFF
.	.	15	TRBV28	TRBJ2-3	TGTGCCAGCAGTTCCTCCGCGGGGGCTATAGATACGCAGTATTTT	CASSSSAGAIDTQYF
.	TRBD1	14	TRBV18	TRBJ1-1	TGTGCCAGCTCATCAGACGGACAGGGCACTGAAGCTTTCTTT	CASSSDGQGTEAFF
.	.	15	TRBV5-4	TRBJ2-3	TGTGCCAGCAGCTTGGATTCGGGAGTAACAGATACGCAGTATTTT	CASSLDSGVTDTQYF
.	.	14	TRBV21-1	TRBJ2-7	TGTGCCAGCAGCATACGGCAGGACACCTACGAGCAGTACTTC	CASSIRQDTYEQYF
.	TRBD1	17	TRBV5-4	TRBJ1-2	TGTGCCAGCAGCTCCTCCGGGACAGCCCGAAAAAACTATGGCTACACCTTC	CASSSSGTARKNYGYTF